Each of the 24 T cell receptor beta chains below was sequenced from the same sample in a study of STAT3 mutations in large granular lymphocyte leukemia. General study points: In T-cell large granular lymphocyte leukemia, about half of patients showed multiple immunodominant subclonotypes.

Their antigens are not known. Libraries were prepared by immunoSEQ multiplex PCR; TCRdb keeps only in-frame clonotypes and omits some of them. The sample lists over 3,500 clones, roughly 80% occurring once. The specimen was peripheral blood mononuclear cells. Every receptor here comes from a middle-aged man with T-cell large granular lymphocyte leukemia. Some clones in this sample may be carry-over from other donors' samples.

V gene TRBV6-6 combines with J gene TRBJ1-5; perhaps TRBD1 as D (5 bases). This CDR3 is built from 10 residues. Germline V gene sequence: CDR1 MNHNY, CDR2 SVGAGI (reference sequence). CDR3 amino acids: CAGGVQPQHF. In DNA, the CDR3 is TGTGCTGGAGGGGTTCAGCCCCAGCATTTT.

This clone has a handful of counts. This chain joins TRBV9 and TRBJ1-1; no definite D call. V was cut by 0 bases and J by 4 bases, with 10 bases left in between. The V gene's germline CDR1 is SGDLS and CDR2 YYNGEE. This CDR3 has 14 amino acids. This CDR3 is CASSVGVYGTEAFF. DNA of the CDR3: TGTGCCAGCAGCGTAGGGGTTTATGGCACTGAAGCTTTCTTT.

The chain joins TRBV30 to TRBJ2-7; TRBD2 matches at 8 bases. The CDR3 is 13 residues long. V gave up 0 bases and J gave up 4 bases; unmatched junction bases: 2. Germline-derived CDR1 and CDR2 are GTSNPN and SVGIG (reference sequence). CDR3 region: CAWSVREGYEQYF. DNA for the CDR3: TGTGCCTGGAGTGTACGGGAGGGGTACGAGCAGTACTTC.

This CDR3 reads CARQGRTDTQYF. CDR3 DNA sequence: TGTGCCAGACAGGGACGCACAGATACGCAGTATTTT. The J gene is TRBJ2-3, the V gene TRBV2; TRBD1 might be the D (6 bases). CDR1 SNHLY and CDR2 FYNNEI come from the germline V gene. V dropped 9 bases and J dropped 1 base, with 8 bases sitting between them. The CDR3 has 12 amino acids.

The chain joins TRBV7-9 to TRBJ1-2; D is ambiguous. This CDR3 is built from 14 residues. Germline V lookup: CDR1 SEHNR, CDR2 FQNEAQ (reference sequence). Trimming pared 1 base from V and 3 bases from J, leaving 9 bases between. The CDR3 loop reads CASSLGYTHYGYTF. The CDR3 region has the DNA TGTGCCAGCAGCTTAGGATATACCCACTATGGCTACACCTTC.

V is TRBV6-5 and J is TRBJ1-6; no definite D call. Trimming took off 2 bases at V and 3 bases at J, with 8 bases between the two ends. This CDR3 contains 15 residues. Germline V CDR1 and CDR2: MNHEY, SVGAGI. DNA for the CDR3: TGTGCCAGCAGTTACAATCTAGACTATAATTCACCCCTCCACTTT. Amino acid sequence: CASSYNLDYNSPLHF.

J is TRBJ1-2 and V is TRBV13; 11 bases are shared with TRBD1. V shed 4 bases and J 7 bases; nucleotides not matched to a gene: 5. The CDR3 loop spans 14 amino acids. Germline V gives CDR1 PRHDT, CDR2 FYEKMQ (reference sequence). This CDR3 reads CASSSGQGAGGYTF. CDR3 bases: TGTGCCAGCAGCTCCGGACAGGGGGCAGGTGGCTACACCTTC.

The rearrangement links TRBV29-1 to TRBJ1-5; tentative D call: TRBD1 (6 bases). The germline V gene encodes CDR1 SQVTM and CDR2 ANQGSEA. The CDR3 sequence is 11 residues long. CDR3: CTQGKTQPQHF. In DNA, the CDR3 is TGCACCCAGGGGAAGACCCAGCCCCAGCATTTT.

The rearrangement links TRBV5-4 to TRBJ1-2; D remains ambiguous. Per germline, CDR1 SGHNT and CDR2 YYREEE (reference sequence). The CDR3 is 14 residues long. V was cut by 4 bases and J by 2 bases, with 12 bases left in between. DNA of the CDR3: TGTGCCAGCAGCGCGGTTACGGCGAACTATGGCTACACCTTC. This sequence encodes CASSAVTANYGYTF.

The CDR3 loop is CASSQERLGGNQPQHF. The CDR3 DNA follows: TGTGCCAGCAGCCAAGAGCGTTTGGGGGGGAATCAGCCCCAGCATTTT. The rearrangement uses TRBV4-2 and TRBJ1-5; TRBD1 is a possible D gene (5 bases). With 0 bases removed from V and 4 bases from J, the gap between germline ends came to 13 bases. CDR1 and CDR2 (germline): LGHNA, YNFKEQ. CDR3 length: 16 amino acids.

This chain links TRBV4-3 with TRBJ1-1; maybe TRBD1 (6 bases). Trimming cost V 3 bases and J 3 bases, with 14 bases left between them. Germline lookup yields CDR1 LGHNA and CDR2 YSLEER. The CDR3 extends over 15 amino acids. In DNA, the CDR3 is TGCGCCAGCAGCCAGAGTACAGGGAGAGACACTGAAGCTTTCTTT. Its protein product is CASSQSTGRDTEAFF.

The V call is TRBV7-9, the J call TRBJ1-2; 7 bases agree with TRBD1. Germline-derived CDR1 and CDR2 are SEHNR and FQNEAQ (reference sequence). J gave up 2 bases and V 4 bases, and 13 bases lay outside the gene matches. The CDR3 is 17 amino acids. The CDR3 is CASSSSTYYRGNYGYTF. The CDR3 bases are TGTGCCAGCAGCTCAAGTACCTATTACAGGGGAAACTATGGCTACACCTTC. Together with reference TRBV7-9 and TRBJ1-2, the CDR3 gives the full variable domain: DTGVSQNPRHKITKRGQNVTFRCDPISEHNRLYWYRQTLGQGPEFLTYFQNEAQLEKSRLLSDRFSAERPKGSFSTLEIQRTEQGDSAMYLCASSSSTYYRGNYGYTFGSGTRLTVV.

The rearrangement links TRBV18 to TRBJ1-1; 9 bases map to TRBD1. The CDR3 covers 15 residues. Germline CDR1 KGHSH, CDR2 LQKENI. Trimming removed 3 bases from V and 4 bases from J; junction bases left unmatched: 6. DNA for the CDR3: TGTGCCAGCTCACCCCGGACAGGGGAGGCCACTGAAGCTTTCTTT. Its translation is CASSPRTGEATEAFF.

This clone was seen just once. The V call is TRBV6-5, the J call TRBJ1-2; D ambiguous. The germline V gene encodes CDR1 MNHEY and CDR2 SVGAGI. The CDR3 loop spans 14 amino acids. Trimming cost V 5 bases and J 2 bases, with 12 bases left between them. CDR3 sequence (DNA): TGTGCCAGCAGTCCTAGGACGGCGAACTATGGCTACACCTTC. Translation gives CASSPRTANYGYTF.

The chain carries TRBV5-6 and TRBJ2-7; 8 nucleotides match TRBD2. The CDR3 has 13 residues. V lost 5 bases and J lost 7; bases outside the gene matches: 8. Per germline, CDR1 SGHDT and CDR2 YYEEEE. As DNA, the CDR3 is TGTGCCAGCAGTTTTGAGGTAGCGGGGGAGCAGTACTTC. Protein: CASSFEVAGEQYF.

The rearrangement uses TRBV5-1 and TRBJ2-3, with TRBD1 identical over 10 bases. CDR1 is SGHRS, CDR2 YFSETQ, per germline. The CDR3 has 16 residues. The junction had 7 bases not matched to a gene; V was cut back by 2 bases and J by 4 bases. CDR3 in amino acids: CASSFLDRGFADTQYF. The CDR3 region has the DNA TGCGCCAGCAGCTTCCTGGACAGGGGGTTTGCAGATACGCAGTATTTT.

V usage is TRBV5-1 and J usage is TRBJ2-5; D remains ambiguous. V shed 0 bases and J shed 3 bases, with 9 bases lying between them. The germline V gene encodes CDR1 SGHRS and CDR2 YFSETQ. The CDR3 has 14 residues. CDR3 in DNA: TGCGCCAGCAGCTTGGCCGGCGACGAAGAGACCCAGTACTTC. This codes for CASSLAGDEETQYF.

The chain has TRBV7-9 and TRBJ2-2; D not resolved. From germline, CDR1 is SEHNR and CDR2 FQNEAQ (reference sequence). Trimming cost V 11 bases and J 0 bases, with 10 bases left between them. The CDR3 contains 13 residues. In DNA form, the CDR3 reads TGTGCCCATGGTGCGACGAACACCGGGGAGCTGTTTTTT. Translating gives CAHGATNTGELFF.

The genes are TRBV10-3 and TRBJ2-7; a possible D gene is TRBD2 (6 bases). The CDR3 extends over 14 amino acids. V was clipped by 7 bases and J by 1 base, with 14 bases between them. Germline CDR1 ENHRY, CDR2 SYGVKD. CDR3 in DNA: TGTGCCATCAAGGAGGGGCGGGAATCCTACGAGCAGTACTTC. Translating gives CAIKEGRESYEQYF.

In nucleotides, the CDR3 is TGTGCCAGCAGCCCGGGACAGGTGGAAATGAACACTGAAGCTTTCTTT. This gives the protein CASSPGQVEMNTEAFF. The rearrangement joins TRBV7-8 to TRBJ1-1; 8 nucleotides align to TRBD1. Trimming cost V 5 bases and J 0 bases; bases outside gene matches: 8. CDR3 length: 16 amino acids. Germline V gene data show CDR1 as SGHVS and CDR2 as FQNEAQ.

The gene calls are TRBV10-3 and TRBJ1-5; D is unresolved. V was cut by 0 bases and J by 0 bases, with 15 bases left in between. The germline gives CDR1 ENHRY, CDR2 SYGVKD. This CDR3 contains 18 residues. DNA for the CDR3: TGTGCCATCAGTGAGTCAGGGCAGTCCAGCCATAGCAATCAGCCCCAGCATTTT. Translated, it gives CAISESGQSSHSNQPQHF.

The chain combines TRBV28 with TRBJ1-6, with a weak D call TRBD1 (5 bases). The ends were cut back, 6 bases at V and 8 bases at J, with 11 bases in the middle. Germline CDR1 is MDHEN and CDR2 is SYDVKM. This CDR3 region has 13 residues. Here the CDR3 reads CASRLGGDSPLHF. The CDR3 DNA reads TGTGCCAGCAGGTTGGGGGGAGATTCACCCCTCCACTTT. The variable domain in full, completed from reference TRBV28 and TRBJ1-6, reads DVKVTQSSRYLVKRTGEKVFLECVQDMDHENMFWYRQDPGLGLRLIYFSYDVKMKEKGDIPEGYSVSREKKERFSLILESASTNQTSMYLCASRLGGDSPLHFGNGTRLTVT.

This clone is a singleton in its sample. V gene TRBV18 combines with J gene TRBJ1-6; 10 bases line up with TRBD1. Germline assignment: CDR1 KGHSH and CDR2 LQKENI. The junction had 1 base not matched to a gene; V was cut back by 5 bases and J by 9 bases. The CDR3 has 13 residues. The CDR3 here is CASSGDRGSPLHF. CDR3 nucleotides: TGTGCCAGCTCAGGGGACAGGGGTTCACCCCTCCACTTT. Using reference TRBV18 and TRBJ1-6 for the parts outside the CDR3, the full variable domain is NAGVMQNPRHLVRRRGQEARLRCSPMKGHSHVYWYRQLPEEGLKFMVYLQKENIIDESGMPKERFSAEFPKEGPSILRIQQVVRGDSAAYFCASSGDRGSPLHFGNGTRLTVT.

This clone has just a few counts. The chain employs TRBV19 and TRBJ1-5; 7 positions match TRBD1. CDR3 length equals 14 residues. CDR1 and CDR2 from the germline V gene are LNHDA and SQIVND (reference sequence). J gave up 8 bases and V 9 bases, and 13 bases lay outside the gene matches. This CDR3 is CARRDSLPREPQHF. CDR3 bases: TGTGCCAGGAGGGACAGCCTACCGAGGGAGCCCCAGCATTTT.